The entry below gives a single TCR beta chain sequence along with its context. The same CDR3 arises from other DNA sequences in this sample as well. This sample is part of a study of blood T cell repertoires in COVID-19. Study in general: T cells, B-cell-depleted T cells, or PBMCs supplied cDNA or gDNA.

Trimming removed 5 bases from V and 0 bases from J, with 16 bases in between. The CDR3 is 16 amino acids. Germline V CDR1 and CDR2: MNHEY, SMNVEV (reference sequence). Data came from immunoSEQ multiplex PCR; TCRdb stores just in-frame clones and leaves some out. The table includes about 250,000 clones, roughly 85% detected once. The source material was peripheral blood. The V call is TRBV27, the J call TRBJ1-1, with TRBD1 as a possible D gene (5 bases). This receptor was taken from a man aged 18 to 30 with active or convalescent COVID-19. The DNA for the CDR3 is TGTGCCAGCAGTACATACCTGGGGCAGATGAACACTGAAGCTTTCTTT. This encodes CASSTYLGQMNTEAFF.